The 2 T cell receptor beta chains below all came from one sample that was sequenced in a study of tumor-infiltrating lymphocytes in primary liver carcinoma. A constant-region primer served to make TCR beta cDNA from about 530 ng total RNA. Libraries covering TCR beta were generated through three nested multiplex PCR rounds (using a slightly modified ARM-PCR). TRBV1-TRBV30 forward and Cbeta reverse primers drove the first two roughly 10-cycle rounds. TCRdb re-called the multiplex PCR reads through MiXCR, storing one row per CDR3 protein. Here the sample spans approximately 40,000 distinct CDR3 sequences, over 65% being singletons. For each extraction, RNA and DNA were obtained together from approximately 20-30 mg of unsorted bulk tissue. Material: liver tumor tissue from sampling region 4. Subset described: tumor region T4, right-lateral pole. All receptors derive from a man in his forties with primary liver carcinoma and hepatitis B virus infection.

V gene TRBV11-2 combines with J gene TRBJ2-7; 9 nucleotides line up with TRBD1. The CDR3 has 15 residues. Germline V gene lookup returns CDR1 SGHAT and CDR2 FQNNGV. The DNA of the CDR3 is TGTGTCAACAGCTTACGCTGGACAGGGGAAAACGAGCAGTACTTC. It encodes CVNSLRWTGENEQYF.

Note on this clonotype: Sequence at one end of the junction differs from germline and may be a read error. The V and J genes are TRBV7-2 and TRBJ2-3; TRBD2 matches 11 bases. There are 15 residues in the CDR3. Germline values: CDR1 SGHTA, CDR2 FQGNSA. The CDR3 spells CTGSLAGGGRDTQYF. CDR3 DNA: TGTACCGGCAGCTTAGCGGGAGGGGGGCGGGATACGCAGTATTTT.